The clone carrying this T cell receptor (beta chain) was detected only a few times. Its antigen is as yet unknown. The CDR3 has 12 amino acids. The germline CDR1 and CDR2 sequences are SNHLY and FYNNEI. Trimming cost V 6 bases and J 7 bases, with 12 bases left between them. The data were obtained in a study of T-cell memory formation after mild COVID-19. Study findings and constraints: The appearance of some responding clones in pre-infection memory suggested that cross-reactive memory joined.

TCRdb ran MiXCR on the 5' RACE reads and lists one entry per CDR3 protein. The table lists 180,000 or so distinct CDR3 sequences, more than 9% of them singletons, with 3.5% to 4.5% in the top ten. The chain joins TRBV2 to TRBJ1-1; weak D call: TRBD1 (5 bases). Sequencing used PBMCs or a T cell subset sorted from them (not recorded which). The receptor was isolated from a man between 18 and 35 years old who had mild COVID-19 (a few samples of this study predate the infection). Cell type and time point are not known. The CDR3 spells CASRDTLYEAFF. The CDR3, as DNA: TGTGCCAGCAGGGACACTCTCTATGAAGCTTTCTTT.